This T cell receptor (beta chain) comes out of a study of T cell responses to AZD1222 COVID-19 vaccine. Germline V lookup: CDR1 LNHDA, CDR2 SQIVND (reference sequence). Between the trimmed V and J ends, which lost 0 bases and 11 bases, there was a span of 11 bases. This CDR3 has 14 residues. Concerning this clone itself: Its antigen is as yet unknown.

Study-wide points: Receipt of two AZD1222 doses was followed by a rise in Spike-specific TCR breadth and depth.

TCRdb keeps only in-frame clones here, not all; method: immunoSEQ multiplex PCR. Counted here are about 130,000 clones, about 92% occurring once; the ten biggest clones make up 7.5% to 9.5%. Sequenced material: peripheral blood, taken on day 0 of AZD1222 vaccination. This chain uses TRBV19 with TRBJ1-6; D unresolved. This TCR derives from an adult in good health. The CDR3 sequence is CASSIEARVAPLHF. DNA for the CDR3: TGTGCCAGTAGTATAGAAGCGAGGGTTGCACCCCTCCACTTT.